This T cell receptor beta chain was sequenced in a study of B cell selection in AIRE deficiency. A remark on this clone: Antigen specificity is unknown.

Conventional CD4 T cells were sorted as CD4+CD127+ cells. Some clones are missing from TCRdb's copy, which holds only in-frame ones; the method was immunoSEQ multiplex PCR. The repertoire has roughly 25,000 clones, roughly 97% of them found once; the top ten carry approximately 0.22%. Overall study findings and caveats: Around 31% of healthy-donor shared Treg TCRbeta sequences appeared in patient Tconv cells. Tconv and Treg cells from AIRE-deficient patients resembled healthy donors in TCRBV usage, CDR3 length and diversity. Healthy Tconv contained about 35% of shared healthy Treg sequences; only TCRbeta sequenced. Only about 10% of 3,000 to 4,500 shared Treg sequences were patient-specific; 31.6% healthy-specific.

The CDR3 spans 11 residues. Between the trimmed V and J ends, which lost 8 bases and 5 bases, there was a span of 12 bases. Germline V gene lookup returns CDR1 DFQATT and CDR2 SNEGSKA (reference sequence). The source is a human donor with AIRE deficiency. The chain employs TRBV20-1 and TRBJ1-1; D is unclear. Source material: conventional CD4+ T cells sorted from PBMCs. CDR3 nucleotides: TGCAGTCGAGTTGGCAATACTGAAGCTTTCTTT. Its protein is CSRVGNTEAFF.